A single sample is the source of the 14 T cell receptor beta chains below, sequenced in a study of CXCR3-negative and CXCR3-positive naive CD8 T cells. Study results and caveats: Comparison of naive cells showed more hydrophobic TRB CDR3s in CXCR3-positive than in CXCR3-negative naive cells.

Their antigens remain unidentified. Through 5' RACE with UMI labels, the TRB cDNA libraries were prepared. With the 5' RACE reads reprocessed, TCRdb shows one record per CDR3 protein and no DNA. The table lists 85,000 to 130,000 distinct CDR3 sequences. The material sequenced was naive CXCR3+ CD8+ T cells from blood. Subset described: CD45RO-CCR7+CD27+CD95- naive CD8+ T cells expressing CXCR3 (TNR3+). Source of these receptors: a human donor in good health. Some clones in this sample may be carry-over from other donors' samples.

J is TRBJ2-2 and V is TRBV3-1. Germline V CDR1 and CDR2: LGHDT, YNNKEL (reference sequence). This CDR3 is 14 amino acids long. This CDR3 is CASSQDWQAGELFF.

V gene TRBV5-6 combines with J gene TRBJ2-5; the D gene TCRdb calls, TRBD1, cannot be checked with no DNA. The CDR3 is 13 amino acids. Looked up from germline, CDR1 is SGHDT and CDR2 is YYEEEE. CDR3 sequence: CASSPTGVETQYF.

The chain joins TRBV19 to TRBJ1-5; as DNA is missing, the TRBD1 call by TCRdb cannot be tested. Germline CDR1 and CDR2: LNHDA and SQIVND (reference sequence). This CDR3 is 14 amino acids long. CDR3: CASSSRQLDQPQHF.

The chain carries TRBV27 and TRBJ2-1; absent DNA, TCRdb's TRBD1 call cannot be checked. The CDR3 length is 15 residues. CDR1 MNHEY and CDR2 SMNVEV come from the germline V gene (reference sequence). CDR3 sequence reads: CASSIHQGAIDEQFF.

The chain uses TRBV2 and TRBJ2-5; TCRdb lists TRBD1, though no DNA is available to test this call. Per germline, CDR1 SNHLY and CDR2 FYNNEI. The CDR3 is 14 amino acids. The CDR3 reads CASRGGRIQETQYF.

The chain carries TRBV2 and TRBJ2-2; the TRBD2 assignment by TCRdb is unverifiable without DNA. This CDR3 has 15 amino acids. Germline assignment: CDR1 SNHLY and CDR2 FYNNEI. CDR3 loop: CASSETSGVTGELFF.

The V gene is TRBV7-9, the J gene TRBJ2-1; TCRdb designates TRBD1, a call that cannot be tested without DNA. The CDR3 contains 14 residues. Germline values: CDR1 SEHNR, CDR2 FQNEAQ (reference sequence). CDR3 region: CASSSMGGGGEQFF.

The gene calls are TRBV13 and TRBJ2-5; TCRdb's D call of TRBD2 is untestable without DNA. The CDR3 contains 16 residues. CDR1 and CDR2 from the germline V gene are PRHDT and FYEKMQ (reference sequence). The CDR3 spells CASSPEGGGIQETQYF.

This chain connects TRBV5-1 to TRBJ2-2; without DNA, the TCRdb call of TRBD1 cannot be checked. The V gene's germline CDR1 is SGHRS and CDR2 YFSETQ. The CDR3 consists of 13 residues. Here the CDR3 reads CASSLEGLGELFF.

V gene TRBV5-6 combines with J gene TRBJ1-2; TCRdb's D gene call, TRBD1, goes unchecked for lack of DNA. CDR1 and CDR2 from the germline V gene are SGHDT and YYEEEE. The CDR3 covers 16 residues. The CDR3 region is CASSQETGGIGYGYTF.

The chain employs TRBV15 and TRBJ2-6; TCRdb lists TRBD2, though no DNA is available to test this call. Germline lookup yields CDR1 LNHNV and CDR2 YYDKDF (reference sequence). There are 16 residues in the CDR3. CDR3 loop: CATSRERASGANVLTF.

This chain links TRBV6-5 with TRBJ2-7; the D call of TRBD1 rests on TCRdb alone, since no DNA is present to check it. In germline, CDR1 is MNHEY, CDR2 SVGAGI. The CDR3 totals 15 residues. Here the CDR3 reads CASSYGTGDSYEQYF.

The CDR3 loop reads CASSPRGRALSYEQYF. The rearrangement joins TRBV14 to TRBJ2-7; the TRBD2 assignment by TCRdb is unverifiable without DNA. CDR3 size: 16 residues. Germline CDR1 is SGHDN and CDR2 is FVKESK.

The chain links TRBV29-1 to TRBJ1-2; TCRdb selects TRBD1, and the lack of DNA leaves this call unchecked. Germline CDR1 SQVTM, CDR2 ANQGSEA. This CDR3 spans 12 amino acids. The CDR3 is CSGVAPDYGYTF.